The 21 T cell receptor beta chains in this list originate from one sample, sequenced in a study of Graves' ophthalmopathy and Graves' hyperthyroidism. Amplification of the TCR beta CDR3 regions used RNA transcripts (as template). Following a first-round RT-PCR that used HTBI primers, a second-round multiplex PCR was carried out. TCRdb reprocessed the multiplex PCR reads via MiXCR and lists one record per CDR3 protein. Among about 740,000 distinct CDR3 sequences listed, roughly 40% were seen once. The source material was peripheral blood. These TCRs come from an adult man with Graves' ophthalmopathy.

CDR3 sequence: CASSLAHTSGSTDTQYF. CDR3 in DNA: TGTGCCAGCAGCTTAGCGCATACTAGCGGTAGCACAGATACGCAGTATTTT. The chain couples TRBV7-9 to TRBJ2-3; TRBD2 matches 8 bases. CDR1 SEHNR and CDR2 FQNEAQ come from the germline V gene (reference sequence). V lost 0 bases, J lost 0 bases, and 5 bases stayed unmatched. The CDR3 is 17 amino acids.

This clonotype turned up a few times. The gene calls are TRBV10-3 and TRBJ2-6; the D gene is possibly TRBD2 (6 bases). Germline assignment: CDR1 ENHRY and CDR2 SYGVKD. CDR3 length equals 15 residues. Trimming pared 10 bases from V and 0 bases from J, leaving 13 bases between. The chain's CDR3 is CASGIGGSGANVLTF. The CDR3 DNA sequence: TGTGCCAGCGGGATCGGGGGCTCTGGGGCCAACGTCCTGACTTTC.

The gene calls are TRBV7-9 and TRBJ1-5; 9 nucleotides line up with TRBD1. Looked up from germline, CDR1 is SEHNR and CDR2 is FQNEAQ (reference sequence). V was pared by 5 bases and J by 2 bases, with 7 bases of the junction left unmatched. CDR3 length: 16 amino acids. The CDR3 DNA follows: TGTGCCAGCAGCCTCACAGGGGGCGGGGGCAATCAGCCCCAGCATTTT. Amino acid sequence: CASSLTGGGGNQPQHF.

This clonotype was observed a handful of times. The J gene is TRBJ2-2, the V gene TRBV29-1, with D possibly TRBD2 on 6 matching bases. The V gene lost 4 bases and the J gene lost 6 bases, with 12 bases spanning the gap. This CDR3 is 13 amino acids long. The germline V gene has CDR1 SQVTM and CDR2 ANQGSEA. The CDR3 sequence: CSVVGAGSGELFF. In DNA form, the CDR3 reads TGCAGCGTTGTTGGGGCGGGGTCCGGGGAGCTGTTTTTT.

This clonotype turned up a few times. The chain couples TRBV11-2 to TRBJ2-5; D perhaps matches TRBD2 (7 bases). The CDR3 has 15 amino acids. The germline V gene encodes CDR1 SGHAT and CDR2 FQNNGV. Trimming took 5 bases from V and 4 from J, leaving 17 bases between them. The DNA of the CDR3 is TGTGCCAGCAGCCCTGTGGGGGGGGGCGGAGAGACCCAGTACTTC. Its protein is CASSPVGGGGETQYF.

This chain joins TRBV29-1 and TRBJ2-2; D remains unclear. CDR3 length: 16 amino acids. The V gene's germline CDR1 is SQVTM and CDR2 ANQGSEA. V gave up 0 bases and J gave up 5 bases, with 16 bases separating them. CDR3 sequence (DNA): TGCAGCGTTGAAGAGGCGGCGCCGGGTGGAACCGGGGAGCTGTTTTTT. Protein: CSVEEAAPGGTGELFF.

Points on this clonotype: A clone one base away is much larger, so this may be a read error. The J gene is TRBJ2-7, the V gene TRBV10-3; 9 bases line up with TRBD1. Germline V gene data show CDR1 as ENHRY and CDR2 as SYGVKD. The CDR3 sequence is 14 residues long. Trimming removed 3 bases from V and 5 bases from J; junction bases left unmatched: 5. This chain's CDR3 is CAISERDRVNEQYF. The DNA of the CDR3 is TGTGCCATCAGTGAAAGGGACAGGGTCAACGAGCAGTACTTC.

This chain joins TRBV7-2 and TRBJ1-3, with 7 bases fitting TRBD1. The CDR3 extends over 15 amino acids. The J segment lost 5 bases and the V segment lost 6 bases, leaving 10 bases of the junction unmatched. Looked up from germline, CDR1 is SGHTA and CDR2 is FQGNSA. The CDR3 coding sequence is TGTGCCAGCAGTAGGAAGGGGACAGAGCGAAACACCATATATTTT. Translated, it gives CASSRKGTERNTIYF.

The chain uses TRBV12-3 or TRBV12-4 and TRBJ2-7, with TRBD1 identical over 8 bases. This CDR3 is 14 amino acids long. V gave up 4 bases and J gave up 3 bases; unmatched junction bases: 5. CDR3 loop: CASSYMTGDYEQYF. As DNA, the CDR3 is TGTGCCAGCAGTTACATGACAGGGGACTACGAGCAGTACTTC.

This clonotype came up many times. This sequence joins TRBV19 and TRBJ1-1; no firm D call. The CDR3 covers 15 residues. V was pared by 5 bases and J by 0 bases, with 13 bases between. Germline CDR1 and CDR2: LNHDA and SQIVND (reference sequence). CDR3 nucleotide sequence: TGTGCCAGTAGTCCCCGACGGAAAATGAACACTGAAGCTTTCTTT. This sequence encodes CASSPRRKMNTEAFF.

J is TRBJ2-2 and V is TRBV20-1; TRBD1 aligns across 8 bases. J gave up 3 bases and V 6 bases, and 9 bases lay outside the gene matches. Germline V gene data show CDR1 as DFQATT and CDR2 as SNEGSKA (reference sequence). The CDR3 length is 15 residues. The CDR3, as DNA: TGCAGTGCGTTCCCAGGGGGCAAGGACACCGGGGAGCTGTTTTTT. The encoded protein is CSAFPGGKDTGELFF.

The rearrangement links TRBV25-1 to TRBJ1-3; weak D call: TRBD1 (5 bases). The CDR3 consists of 15 residues. Per the germline V gene, CDR1 is MGHDK and CDR2 is SYGVNS. Trimming pared 6 bases from V and 0 bases from J, leaving 12 bases between. This CDR3 reads CASRSSRDSGNTIYF. In nucleotides, the CDR3 is TGTGCCAGCAGGTCCTCCAGGGACTCTGGAAACACCATATATTTT.

In the case of this clonotype: Just one base apart from a much larger clone, this may be a read error. The CDR3 coding sequence is TGTGTCAGCAGCCCCGTTAGGGGTGGGGAGACCCAGTACTTC. Its protein is CVSSPVRGGETQYF. V is TRBV7-9 and J is TRBJ2-5; TRBD1 might be the D (5 bases). Germline values: CDR1 SEHNR, CDR2 FQNEAQ (reference sequence). This CDR3 is built from 14 residues. Together with reference TRBV7-9 and TRBJ2-5, the CDR3 gives the full variable domain: DTGVSQNPRHKITKRGQNVTFRCDPISEHNRLYWYRQTLGQGPEFLTYFQNEAQLEKSRLLSDRFSAERPKGSFSTLEIQRTEQGDSAMYLCVSSPVRGGETQYFGPGTRLLVL.

The chain links TRBV24-1 to TRBJ1-5, with D maybe TRBD1 (5 bases). Germline CDR1 is KGHDR and CDR2 is SFDVKD. This CDR3 contains 16 residues. The V gene lost 3 bases and the J gene lost 11 bases, with 22 bases spanning the gap. CDR3 region: CATSDLQNDGGETQHF. For the CDR3, the DNA is TGTGCCACCAGTGATCTCCAAAATGACGGGGGAGAGACCCAGCATTTT.

This clonotype was detected many times. V and J are TRBV9 and TRBJ2-5; D may be TRBD2 (5 bases). V was clipped by 0 bases and J by 0 bases, with 6 bases between them. Germline V CDR1 and CDR2: SGDLS, YYNGEE. The CDR3 covers 14 residues. The CDR3 reads CASSVEDYQETQYF. In DNA form, the CDR3 reads TGTGCCAGCAGCGTAGAGGACTACCAAGAGACCCAGTACTTC.

This clonotype was observed a few times. This sequence joins TRBV19 and TRBJ1-2; TRBD1 is a possible D gene (6 bases). Trimming pared 5 bases from V and 4 bases from J, leaving 17 bases between. The CDR3 runs to 15 residues. Germline V gene sequence: CDR1 LNHDA, CDR2 SQIVND (reference sequence). CDR3 in amino acids: CASSFLTGVGYGYTF. CDR3 in DNA: TGTGCCAGTAGTTTTTTGACAGGCGTCGGCTATGGCTACACCTTC.

The rearrangement uses TRBV10-3 and TRBJ2-7; 7 positions match TRBD1. V shed 10 bases, J shed 6 bases, and the junction held 9 bases outside the gene matches. Germline V gene lookup returns CDR1 ENHRY and CDR2 SYGVKD. The CDR3 spans 12 residues. The CDR3 loop reads CASTTTGSEQYF. CDR3 in DNA: TGTGCCAGCACCACGACAGGGTCCGAGCAGTACTTC.

This clonotype was recorded a few times. The chain is built from TRBV7-9 and TRBJ2-7, with TRBD2 as a possible D gene (6 bases). The germline V gene has CDR1 SEHNR and CDR2 FQNEAQ (reference sequence). The length of the CDR3 is 15 residues. The ends were cut back, 4 bases at V and 4 bases at J, with 17 bases in the middle. As DNA, the CDR3 is TGTGCCAGCAGCTCGACCTTTGCGGAGGGATACGAGCAGTACTTC. Translated: CASSSTFAEGYEQYF.

With respect to this clonotype: A much bigger clone sits one base away, suggesting this may be a read error. The rearrangement uses TRBV25-1 and TRBJ1-6; perhaps TRBD1 as D (6 bases). The CDR3 is 14 amino acids. Per the germline V gene, CDR1 is MGHDK and CDR2 is SYGVNS. V was shortened by 3 bases and J by 8 bases, with 11 bases between the two germline ends. CDR3 nucleotide sequence: TGTGCCAGCAGTGAGGGGACAAGGGATTCACCCCTCCACTTT. It translates to CASSEGTRDSPLHF.

This clonotype was detected once. This rearrangement joins TRBV19 to TRBJ2-6; 9 bases agree with TRBD1. The CDR3 covers 20 residues. The V gene end was trimmed by 4 bases and the J gene end by 0 bases; junction bases not matched to a gene: 13. Germline CDR1 LNHDA, CDR2 SQIVND (reference sequence). The CDR3 loop reads CASSTRDRAFQRSGANVLTF. CDR3 DNA sequence: TGTGCCAGTAGTACCCGGGACAGGGCCTTCCAGCGCTCTGGGGCCAACGTCCTGACTTTC.

The CDR3 reads CAISELGGYTF. CDR3 DNA: TGTGCCATCAGTGAGTTGGGAGGCTACACCTTC. The rearrangement links TRBV10-3 to TRBJ1-2; D remains unclear. The germline V and J ends were trimmed by 1 base and 8 bases, with 5 bases remaining between them. The CDR3 runs to 11 residues. CDR1 ENHRY and CDR2 SYGVKD come from the germline V gene.